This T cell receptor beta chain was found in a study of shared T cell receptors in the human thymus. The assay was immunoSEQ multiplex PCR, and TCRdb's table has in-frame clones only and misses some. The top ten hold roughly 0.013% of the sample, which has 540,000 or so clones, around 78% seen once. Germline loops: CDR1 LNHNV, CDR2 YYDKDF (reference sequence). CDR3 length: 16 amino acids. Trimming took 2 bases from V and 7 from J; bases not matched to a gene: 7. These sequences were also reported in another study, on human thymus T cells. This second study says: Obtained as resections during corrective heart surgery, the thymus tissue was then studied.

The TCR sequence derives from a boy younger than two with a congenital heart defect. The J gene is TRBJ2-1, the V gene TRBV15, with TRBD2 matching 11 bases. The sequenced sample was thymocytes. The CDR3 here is CATSRSTSGSTNEQFF. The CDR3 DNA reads TGTGCCACCAGCAGATCTACTAGCGGGAGTACGAATGAGCAGTTCTTC.